The subject of this entry is one TCR beta chain. This sample is drawn from a study of T cells in Graves' hyperthyroidism and ophthalmopathy. Amplification of TCR beta CDR3 regions was performed using RNA transcripts as template. The HTBI primer set served for first-round RT-PCR of the TCR CDR3. Each CDR3 protein is one row after TCRdb ran MiXCR on the multiplex PCR reads. Here the sample spans 660,000 or so distinct CDR3 sequences, less than 25% being singletons. CDR1 and CDR2 (germline): LGHDT, YNNKEL (reference sequence). Trimming took 3 bases from V and 3 from J, leaving 8 bases between them. The CDR3 contains 14 residues.

This sequence joins TRBV3-1 and TRBJ2-2, with D uncertain. The receptor was derived from a young man with Graves' ophthalmopathy. Sequencing input: blood. The CDR3 sequence is CASSHSVDTGELFF. The DNA of the CDR3 is TGTGCCAGCAGCCACAGCGTTGACACCGGGGAGCTGTTTTTT.